The clone carrying this TCR beta chain was seen only once. The CDR3 consists of 16 residues. V was trimmed by 5 bases and J by 4 bases, leaving 17 bases between them. Per the germline V gene, CDR1 is LNHDA and CDR2 is SQIVND (reference sequence). The assay was immunoSEQ multiplex PCR, and TCRdb's table has in-frame clones only and misses some. The sample has hundreds of thousands of clones; around 85% are singletons. The source of the sample is a study of blood T cell repertoires in COVID-19. What was sequenced was PBMCs or T cells enriched from blood (not recorded which). This clonotype was sampled from a woman between 35 and 50 years old who had recovered from COVID-19. This chain uses TRBV19 with TRBJ2-2; maybe TRBD1 (6 bases). CDR3 residues: CASSEGRLRGTGELFF. CDR3 DNA: TGTGCCAGTAGTGAAGGACGACTCAGGGGCACCGGGGAGCTGTTTTTT.